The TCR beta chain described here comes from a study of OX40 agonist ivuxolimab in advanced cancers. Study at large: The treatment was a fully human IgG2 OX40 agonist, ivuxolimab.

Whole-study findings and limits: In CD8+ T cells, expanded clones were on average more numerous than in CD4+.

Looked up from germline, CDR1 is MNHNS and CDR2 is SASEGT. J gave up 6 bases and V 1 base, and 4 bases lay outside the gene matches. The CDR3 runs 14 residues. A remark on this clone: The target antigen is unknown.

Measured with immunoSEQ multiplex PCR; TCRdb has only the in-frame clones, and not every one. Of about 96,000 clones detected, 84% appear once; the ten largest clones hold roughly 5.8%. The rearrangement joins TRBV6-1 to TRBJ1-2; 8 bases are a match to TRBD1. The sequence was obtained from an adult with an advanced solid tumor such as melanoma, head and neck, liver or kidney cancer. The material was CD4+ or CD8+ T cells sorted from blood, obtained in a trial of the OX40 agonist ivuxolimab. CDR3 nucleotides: TGTGCCAGCAGTGAAGTCGGACAGGGAGATGGCTACACCTTC. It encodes CASSEVGQGDGYTF.